A selection of T cell receptor beta chains follows, all from one sample in a study of early T cells in non-severe SARS-CoV-2 infection. TCRdb re-derived calls from the 5' RACE reads in MiXCR, one entry per CDR3 protein. The sample contains tens of thousands of distinct CDR3 sequences, roughly 10% of which appear only once. Sequenced material: whole blood. The receptor set was obtained from an adult who was a healthcare worker with PCR-confirmed SARS-CoV-2 infection or an uninfected control (not recorded which). Each CDR3 is given with its conserved first and last residue. Each record gives: clone size, CDR3 length, J gene, V gene, D gene, CDR3 protein, CDR3 DNA. The D gene is left open where the match is weak. Not all rows give a size; the values are once, few, many and, for expanded clones, a class.

>.|13|TRBJ2-3|TRBV20-1|TRBD2
CSARRTSLDTQYF
TGCAGTGCTAGAAGGACTAGCTTGGATACGCAGTATTTT
>few|16|TRBJ2-3|TRBV7-9|TRBD2
CASSRGLAGNTDTQYF
TGTGCCAGCAGCCGCGGACTAGCGGGGAACACAGATACGCAGTATTTT
>.|16|TRBJ1-1|TRBV18|.
CASSPLDRQINTEAFF
TGTGCCAGCTCACCTCTAGACAGGCAAATAAACACTGAAGCTTTCTTT
>many|14|TRBJ2-7|TRBV10-3|TRBD2
CAFSGGGNSYEQYF
TGTGCCTTCTCCGGGGGGGGCAACTCCTACGAGCAGTACTTC
>few|15|TRBJ2-2|TRBV11-2|TRBD1
CASSWTGWNTGELFF
TGTGCCAGCAGTTGGACAGGATGGAACACCGGGGAGCTGTTTTTT
>many|14|TRBJ2-3|TRBV7-2|.
CASSLGIGADTQYF
TGTGCCAGCAGCTTAGGGATAGGGGCAGATACGCAGTATTTT
>.|14|TRBJ1-3|TRBV10-3|.
CAISEFGAGNTIYF
TGTGCCATCAGTGAGTTTGGGGCTGGAAACACCATATATTTT
>once|12|TRBJ2-7|TRBV10-3|.
CAISEFIYEQYF
TGTGCCATCAGTGAGTTCATCTACGAGCAGTACTTC
>once|13|TRBJ1-2|TRBV15|.
CATSGGLNYGYTF
TGTGCCACCAGCGGTGGCCTTAACTATGGCTACACCTTC
>many|17|TRBJ1-3|TRBV6-6|TRBD1
CASSNRQGRDSGNTIYF
TGTGCCAGCAGTAACCGACAGGGAAGGGACTCTGGAAACACCATATATTTT
>.|20|TRBJ2-2|TRBV7-2|TRBD2
CASSSYPRLAGAMYTGELFF
TGTGCCAGCAGCTCCTACCCGCGACTAGCGGGAGCCATGTACACCGGGGAGCTGTTTTTT
>many|14|TRBJ2-1|TRBV7-2|.
CASSPRVAYNEQFF
TGTGCCAGCAGCCCCCGGGTAGCCTACAATGAGCAGTTCTTC
>few|18|TRBJ2-2|TRBV13|TRBD2
CASSRGLAGEGDTGELFF
TGTGCCAGCAGCAGAGGACTAGCGGGAGAAGGGGACACCGGGGAGCTGTTTTTT
>.|15|TRBJ2-7|TRBV6-5|TRBD2
CASSWGLAGYHEQYF
TGTGCCAGCAGTTGGGGACTAGCGGGATACCACGAGCAGTACTTC
>many|13|TRBJ2-5|TRBV3-1|TRBD1
CASSGTGQETQYF
TGTGCCAGCAGCGGGACAGGGCAAGAGACCCAGTACTTC
>.|15|TRBJ1-6|TRBV6-6|.
CASSYSGQLDSPLHF
TGTGCCAGCAGTTACTCCGGACAGCTAGATTCACCCCTCCACTTT
>many|15|TRBJ1-1|TRBV18|TRBD1
CASSRRDRQNTEAFF
TGTGCCAGCTCACGGCGGGACAGGCAGAACACTGAAGCTTTCTTT
>many|13|TRBJ1-2|TRBV30|.
CAWSSGVDYGYTF
TGTGCCTGGAGTTCAGGGGTGGACTATGGCTACACCTTC
>.|11|TRBJ2-7|TRBV21-1|.
CASSSRLGQYF
TGTGCCAGCAGCTCGCGTCTAGGGCAGTACTTC
>many|15|TRBJ2-7|TRBV7-9|.
CASSLDKGANYEQYF
TGTGCCAGCAGCTTAGATAAAGGGGCCAACTACGAGCAGTACTTC
>.|14|TRBJ2-2|TRBV5-1|.
CASTGRGVYGELFF
TGCGCCAGCACCGGGCGTGGGGTCTACGGGGAGCTGTTTTTT
>.|18|TRBJ2-7|TRBV7-2|.
CASSLERARPHPPYEQYF
TGTGCCAGCAGCTTAGAGAGGGCCCGGCCTCACCCCCCCTACGAGCAGTACTTC
>many|14|TRBJ2-7|TRBV13|TRBD1
CASSLGHRGHEQYF
TGTGCCAGCAGCTTAGGTCACAGGGGACACGAGCAGTACTTC
>many|16|TRBJ2-1|TRBV18|TRBD2
CASSQSPSGSSNEQFF
TGTGCCAGCTCGCAGTCTCCTAGCGGGAGTAGTAATGAGCAGTTCTTC
>few|11|TRBJ1-2|TRBV7-2|.
CASSFRDRYTF
TGTGCCAGCAGCTTCAGGGACCGCTACACCTTC
>many|14|TRBJ1-1|TRBV5-4|.
CASSNRRNPQEAFF
TGTGCCAGCAGCAACCGAAGGAACCCCCAAGAAGCTTTCTTT
>many|13|TRBJ2-3|TRBV5-6|.
CASSLDDTDTQYF
TGTGCCAGCAGCTTGGATGATACAGATACGCAGTATTTT
>many|15|TRBJ1-6|TRBV11-2|.
CASSLWDKYNSPLHF
TGTGCCAGCAGCTTATGGGACAAGTATAATTCACCCCTCCACTTT
>many|13|TRBJ2-4|TRBV24-1|.
CATSDNPPGIQYF
TGTGCCACCAGTGATAACCCACCCGGCATTCAGTACTTC
>many|12|TRBJ1-1|TRBV29-1|.
CSVRSLDTEAFF
TGCAGCGTTAGGAGTTTGGACACTGAAGCTTTCTTT
>few|17|TRBJ2-7|TRBV7-9|.
CASSPLSGQTRGYEQYF
TGTGCCAGCAGCCCACTCTCGGGACAAACCCGGGGCTACGAGCAGTACTTC
>many|10|TRBJ1-1|TRBV20-1|.
CSAANTEAFF
TGCAGTGCCGCGAACACTGAAGCTTTCTTT
>many|13|TRBJ2-1|TRBV7-3|.
CASSLFVHNEQFF
TGTGCCAGCAGCTTATTTGTCCACAATGAGCAGTTCTTC
>many|16|TRBJ2-1|TRBV6-2/TRBV6-3|.
CASSYSGGVGGNEQFF
TGTGCCAGCAGTTACTCCGGCGGCGTCGGGGGCAATGAGCAGTTCTTC
>.|14|TRBJ1-1|TRBV6-2/TRBV6-3|.
CASSYREMNTEAFF
TGTGCCAGCAGTTATAGGGAGATGAACACTGAAGCTTTCTTT
>.|14|TRBJ2-3|TRBV29-1|TRBD2
CTAPRAGGGDTQYF
TGCACCGCCCCTCGAGCGGGCGGGGGTGATACGCAGTATTTT
>many|15|TRBJ1-6|TRBV6-2/TRBV6-3|.
CASATGIWNSSPLHF
TGTGCCAGCGCCACAGGGATTTGGAACTCTTCACCCCTCCACTTT
>.|15|TRBJ1-6|TRBV6-5|TRBD1
CASSRGGAGNSPLHF
TGTGCCAGCAGTCGAGGGGGCGCAGGAAATTCACCCCTCCACTTT
>many|16|TRBJ2-7|TRBV3-1|TRBD2
CASSQRLAGTSGSSYF
TGTGCCAGCAGCCAACGGTTGGCCGGGACTAGCGGGAGTTCGTACTTC
>few|14|TRBJ2-1|TRBV5-1|TRBD2
CASSLVGREGEQFF
TGCGCCAGCAGCTTGGTCGGCCGGGAGGGTGAGCAGTTCTTC
>few|16|TRBJ2-2|TRBV12-3/TRBV12-4|TRBD1
CASSFRTGAVTGELFF
TGTGCCAGCAGTTTCCGAACAGGGGCGGTGACCGGGGAGCTGTTTTTT
>few|15|TRBJ2-7|TRBV6-5|TRBD1
CASSRTWDREDEQYF
TGTGCCAGCAGTCGAACATGGGACAGGGAAGACGAGCAGTACTTC
>few|11|TRBJ1-1|TRBV7-2|.
CASSITTEAFF
TGTGCCAGCAGTATAACTACTGAAGCTTTCTTT
>many|15|TRBJ2-1|TRBV29-1|.
CSVEGTRRAYNEQFF
TGCAGCGTTGAAGGTACGAGGAGAGCCTACAATGAGCAGTTCTTC
>once|14|TRBJ2-7|TRBV5-1|.
CASSIQGEGREQYF
TGCGCCAGCAGCATACAGGGGGAGGGACGCGAGCAGTACTTC